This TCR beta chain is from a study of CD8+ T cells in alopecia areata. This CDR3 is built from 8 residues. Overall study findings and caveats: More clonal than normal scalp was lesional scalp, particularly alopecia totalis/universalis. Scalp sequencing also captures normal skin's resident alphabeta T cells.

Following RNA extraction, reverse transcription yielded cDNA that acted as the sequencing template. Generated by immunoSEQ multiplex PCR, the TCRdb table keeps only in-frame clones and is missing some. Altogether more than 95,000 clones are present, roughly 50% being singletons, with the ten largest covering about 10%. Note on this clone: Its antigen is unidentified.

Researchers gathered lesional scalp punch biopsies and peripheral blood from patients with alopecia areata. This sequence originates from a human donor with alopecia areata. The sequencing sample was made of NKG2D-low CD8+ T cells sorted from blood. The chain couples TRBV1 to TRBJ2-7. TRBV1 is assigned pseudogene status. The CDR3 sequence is CSLVEQYF. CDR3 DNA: TGCTCGTTGGTGGAGCAGTACTTC.